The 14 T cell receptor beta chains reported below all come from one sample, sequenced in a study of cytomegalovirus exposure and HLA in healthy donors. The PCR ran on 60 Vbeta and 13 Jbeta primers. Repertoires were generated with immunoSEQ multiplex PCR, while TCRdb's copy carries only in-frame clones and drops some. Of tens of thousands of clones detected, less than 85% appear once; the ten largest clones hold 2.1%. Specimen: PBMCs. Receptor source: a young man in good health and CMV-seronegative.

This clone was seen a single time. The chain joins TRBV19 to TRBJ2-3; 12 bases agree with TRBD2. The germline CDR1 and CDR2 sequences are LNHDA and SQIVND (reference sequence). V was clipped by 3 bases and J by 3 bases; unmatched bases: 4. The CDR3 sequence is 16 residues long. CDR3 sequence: CASSMLAGGFTDTQYF. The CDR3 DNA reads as TGTGCCAGTAGTATGCTAGCGGGAGGGTTTACAGATACGCAGTATTTT.

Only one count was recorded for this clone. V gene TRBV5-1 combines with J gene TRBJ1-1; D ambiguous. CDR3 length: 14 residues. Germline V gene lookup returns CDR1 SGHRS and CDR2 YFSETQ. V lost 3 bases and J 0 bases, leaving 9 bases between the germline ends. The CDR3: CASSSAGVNTEAFF. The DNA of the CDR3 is TGCGCCAGCAGCTCTGCGGGCGTGAACACTGAAGCTTTCTTT.

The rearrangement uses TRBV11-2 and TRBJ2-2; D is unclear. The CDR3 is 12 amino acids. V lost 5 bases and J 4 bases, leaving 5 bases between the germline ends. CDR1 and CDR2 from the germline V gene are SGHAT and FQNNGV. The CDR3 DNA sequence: TGTGCCAGCAGCCTCGGCACCGGGGAGCTGTTTTTT. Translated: CASSLGTGELFF. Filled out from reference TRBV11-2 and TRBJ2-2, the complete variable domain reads EAGVAQSPRYKIIEKRQSVAFWCNPISGHATLYWYQQILGQGPKLLIQFQNNGVVDDSQLPKDRFSAERLKGVDSTLKIQPAKLEDSAVYLCASSLGTGELFFGEGSRLTVL.

The CDR3 region has the DNA TGTGCCAGCAGCGTACGGTCAGGGGGCGATGAAAAACTGTTTTTT. It codes for CASSVRSGGDEKLFF. This sequence joins TRBV9 and TRBJ1-4; 8 nucleotides match TRBD1. The junction had 5 bases not matched to a gene; V was cut back by 1 base and J by 6 bases. CDR1 and CDR2 (germline): SGDLS, YYNGEE. The CDR3 extends over 15 amino acids.

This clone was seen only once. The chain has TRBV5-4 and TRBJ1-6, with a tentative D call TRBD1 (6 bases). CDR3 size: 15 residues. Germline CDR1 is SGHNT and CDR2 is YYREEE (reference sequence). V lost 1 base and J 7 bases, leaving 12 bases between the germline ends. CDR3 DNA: TGTGCCAGCAGCTTGCAAGGACAGATGAATTCACCCCTCCACTTT. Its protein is CASSLQGQMNSPLHF.

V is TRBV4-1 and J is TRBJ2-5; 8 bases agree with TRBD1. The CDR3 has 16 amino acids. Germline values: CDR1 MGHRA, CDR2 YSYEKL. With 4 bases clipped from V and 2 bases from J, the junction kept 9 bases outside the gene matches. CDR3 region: CASSPGQGQRQETQYF. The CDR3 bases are TGCGCCAGCAGCCCTGGACAGGGCCAAAGGCAAGAGACCCAGTACTTC.

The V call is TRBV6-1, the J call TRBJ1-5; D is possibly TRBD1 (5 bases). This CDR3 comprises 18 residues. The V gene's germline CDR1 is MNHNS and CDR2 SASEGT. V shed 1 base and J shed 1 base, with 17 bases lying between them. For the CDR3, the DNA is TGTGCCAGCAGTGAAGTCAGGGTTACACGTTCAAGCAATCAGCCCCAGCATTTT. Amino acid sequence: CASSEVRVTRSSNQPQHF.

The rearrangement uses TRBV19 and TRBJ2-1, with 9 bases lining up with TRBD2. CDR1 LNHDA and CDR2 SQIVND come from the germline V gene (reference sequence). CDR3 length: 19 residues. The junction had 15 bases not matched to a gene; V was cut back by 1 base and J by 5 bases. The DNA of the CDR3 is TGTGCCAGTAGTATAGCCTTCACTAGCGGGTTTTTTCCAGACAATGAGCAGTTCTTC. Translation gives CASSIAFTSGFFPDNEQFF.

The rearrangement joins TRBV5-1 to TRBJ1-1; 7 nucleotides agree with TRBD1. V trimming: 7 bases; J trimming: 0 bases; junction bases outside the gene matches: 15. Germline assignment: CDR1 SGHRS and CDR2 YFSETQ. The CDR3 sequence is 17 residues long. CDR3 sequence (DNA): TGCGCCAGCGGGATGTTCAGGGGGGACAGCATGAACACTGAAGCTTTCTTT. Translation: CASGMFRGDSMNTEAFF. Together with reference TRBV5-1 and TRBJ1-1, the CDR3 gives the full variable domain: KAGVTQTPRYLIKTRGQQVTLSCSPISGHRSVSWYQQTPGQGLQFLFEYFSETQRNKGNFPGRFSGRQFSNSRSEMNVSTLELGDSALYLCASGMFRGDSMNTEAFFGQGTRLTVV.

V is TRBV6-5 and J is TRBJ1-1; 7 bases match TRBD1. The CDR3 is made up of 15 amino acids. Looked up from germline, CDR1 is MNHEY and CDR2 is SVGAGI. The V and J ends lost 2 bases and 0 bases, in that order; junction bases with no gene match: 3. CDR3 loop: CASSYEGALNTEAFF. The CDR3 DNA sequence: TGTGCCAGCAGTTACGAGGGGGCATTGAACACTGAAGCTTTCTTT.

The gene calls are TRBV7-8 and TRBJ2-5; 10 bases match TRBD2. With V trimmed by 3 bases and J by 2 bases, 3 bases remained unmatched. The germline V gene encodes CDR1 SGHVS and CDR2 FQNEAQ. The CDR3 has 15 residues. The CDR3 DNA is TGTGCCAGCAGCTTCGGACTAGCGGCACAAGAGACCCAGTACTTC. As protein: CASSFGLAAQETQYF.

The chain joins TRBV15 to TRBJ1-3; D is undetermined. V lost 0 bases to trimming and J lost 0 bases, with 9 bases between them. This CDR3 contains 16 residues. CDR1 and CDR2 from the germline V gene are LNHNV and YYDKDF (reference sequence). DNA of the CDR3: TGTGCCACCAGCAGAGATACTGGGAGCTCTGGAAACACCATATATTTT. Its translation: CATSRDTGSSGNTIYF. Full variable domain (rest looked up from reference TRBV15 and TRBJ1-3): DAMVIQNPRYQVTQFGKPVTLSCSQTLNHNVMYWYQQKSSQAPKLLFHYYDKDFNNEADTPDNFQSRRPNTSFCFLDIRSPGLGDTAMYLCATSRDTGSSGNTIYFGEGSWLTVV.

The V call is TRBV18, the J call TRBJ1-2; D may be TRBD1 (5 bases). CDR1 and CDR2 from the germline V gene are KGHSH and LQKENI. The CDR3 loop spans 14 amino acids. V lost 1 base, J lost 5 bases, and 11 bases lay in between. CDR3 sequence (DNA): TGTGCCAGCTCACCACTTGCGGGGGATTATGGCTACACCTTC. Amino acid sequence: CASSPLAGDYGYTF. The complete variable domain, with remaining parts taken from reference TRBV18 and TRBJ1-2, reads NAGVMQNPRHLVRRRGQEARLRCSPMKGHSHVYWYRQLPEEGLKFMVYLQKENIIDESGMPKERFSAEFPKEGPSILRIQQVVRGDSAAYFCASSPLAGDYGYTFGSGTRLTVV.

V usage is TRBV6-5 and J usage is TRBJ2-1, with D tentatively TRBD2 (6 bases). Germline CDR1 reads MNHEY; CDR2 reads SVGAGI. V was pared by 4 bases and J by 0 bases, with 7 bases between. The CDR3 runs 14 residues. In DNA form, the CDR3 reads TGTGCCAGCAGTTGGCGGGGCTCCTACAATGAGCAGTTCTTC. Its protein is CASSWRGSYNEQFF.